Shown below are 19 T cell receptor beta chains from a single sample sequenced in a study of Graves' ophthalmopathy and Graves' hyperthyroidism. The TCR beta CDR3 regions underwent amplification from RNA transcripts. An opening RT-PCR round employed HTBI primers and preceded a second-round multiplex PCR. TCRdb itself ran the multiplex PCR reads through MiXCR, one entry per CDR3 protein. The table includes 740,000 or so distinct CDR3 sequences, roughly 41% detected once. Source material: peripheral blood. The receptors were gathered from an adult man with Graves' ophthalmopathy.

The CDR3 is CASSLSLGGRVVPYEQYF. The DNA for the CDR3 is TGTGCCAGCAGCCTCTCCCTAGGGGGCAGGGTGGTTCCCTACGAGCAGTACTTC. The chain links TRBV11-1 to TRBJ2-7; 7 nucleotides match TRBD1. Looked up from germline, CDR1 is SGHAT and CDR2 is FQDESV (reference sequence). The CDR3 is 18 amino acids. Germline trimming cut 5 bases from V and 2 bases from J; bases unmatched to any gene: 18.

The V and J genes are TRBV2 and TRBJ1-1; 9 bases are a match to TRBD1. Germline CDR1 SNHLY, CDR2 FYNNEI. This CDR3 contains 13 residues. Trimming cost V 2 bases and J 6 bases; bases outside gene matches: 1. The CDR3: CASSENRGPEAFF. In nucleotides, the CDR3 is TGTGCCAGCAGTGAAAACAGGGGGCCTGAAGCTTTCTTT.

The rearrangement links TRBV2 to TRBJ2-7, with D tentatively TRBD1 or TRBD2 (5 bases each). Looked up from germline, CDR1 is SNHLY and CDR2 is FYNNEI. CDR3 length: 13 amino acids. V lost 7 bases and J lost 3, with 13 bases in between. DNA for the CDR3: TGTGCCAGCACTGGGGACGCATTCTACGAGCAGTACTTC. It is translated as CASTGDAFYEQYF.

The chain links TRBV25-1 to TRBJ1-4; TRBD1 agrees at 7 bases. The V segment lost 5 bases and the J segment 6 bases; nucleotides outside the gene matches: 6. Germline-derived CDR1 and CDR2 are MGHDK and SYGVNS. CDR3 length equals 14 residues. CDR3 protein: CASSRYDRDEKLFF. CDR3 sequence (DNA): TGTGCCAGCAGTCGGTACGACAGGGATGAAAAACTGTTTTTT.

This clonotype was seen a few times. The J gene is TRBJ2-7, the V gene TRBV5-4, with 9 bases identical to TRBD1. Unmatched junction bases numbered 10, after V lost 5 bases and J lost 4 bases. CDR1 and CDR2 (germline): SGHNT, YYREEE (reference sequence). This CDR3 contains 15 residues. The CDR3 loop reads CASSRKVQGAYEQYF. CDR3 bases: TGTGCCAGCAGTAGGAAGGTACAGGGGGCATACGAGCAGTACTTC.

This clonotype was seen a handful of times. V gene TRBV6-5 combines with J gene TRBJ2-5; D call uncertain. The V end lost 8 bases, the J end lost 0 bases, and 7 bases lay between the germline ends. The germline CDR1 and CDR2 sequences are MNHEY and SVGAGI. This CDR3 is 12 amino acids long. The CDR3 DNA is TGTGCCAGCGCGGATTACCAAGAGACCCAGTACTTC. The encoded protein is CASADYQETQYF.

This clonotype was observed many times. This chain connects TRBV7-2 to TRBJ2-7, with D possibly being TRBD2 (5 bases). The V gene lost 6 bases and the J gene lost 5 bases, with 8 bases spanning the gap. CDR1 and CDR2 from the germline V gene are SGHTA and FQGNSA. This CDR3 contains 11 residues. Here the CDR3 reads CASSWEHEQYF. CDR3 bases: TGTGCCAGCAGTTGGGAGCACGAGCAGTACTTC.

This clonotype occurred many times. The J gene is TRBJ2-5, the V gene TRBV29-1; 10 bases agree with TRBD1. Germline V gene lookup returns CDR1 SQVTM and CDR2 ANQGSEA. There are 13 residues in the CDR3. V shed 6 bases and J 6 bases; nucleotides not matched to a gene: 7. CDR3 in DNA: TGCAGCGTGGTAGGACAGGGGGTACAGACCCAGTACTTC. Its protein product is CSVVGQGVQTQYF. Together with reference TRBV29-1 and TRBJ2-5, the CDR3 gives the full variable domain: SAVISQKPSRDICQRGTSLTIQCQVDSQVTMMFWYRQQPGQSLTLIATANQGSEATYESGFVIDKFPISRPNLTFSTLTVSNMSPEDSSIYLCSVVGQGVQTQYFGPGTRLLVL.

This clonotype was detected many times. Mismatch with germline at one junction end may stem from a read error. The chain uses TRBV10-3 and TRBJ2-7; the D call may be TRBD1 or TRBD2 (5 bases each). Germline V gives CDR1 ENHRY, CDR2 SYGVKD. The CDR3 covers 14 residues. As DNA, the CDR3 is TGTGCCAGCAGTCGGGGACCCAGCTCCTACGAGCAGTACTTC. It codes for CASSRGPSSYEQYF.

This rearrangement joins TRBV7-2 to TRBJ1-2, with 7 bases aligning to TRBD1. V was pared by 2 bases and J by 8 bases, with 2 bases of the junction left unmatched. CDR1 is SGHTA, CDR2 FQGNSA, per germline. The CDR3 is 12 amino acids. The chain's CDR3 is CASSLWGQGYTF. The DNA of the CDR3 is TGTGCCAGCAGCTTATGGGGACAGGGCTACACCTTC.

This clonotype was detected many times. V gene TRBV10-3 combines with J gene TRBJ1-5; weak D call: TRBD1 (5 bases). With 0 bases removed from V and 0 bases from J, the gap between germline ends came to 15 bases. The CDR3 covers 18 residues. Germline lookup yields CDR1 ENHRY and CDR2 SYGVKD. CDR3 sequence reads: CAISESLSGRYSNQPQHF. Written as DNA, the CDR3 is TGTGCCATCAGTGAGTCGTTGTCAGGGCGGTATAGCAATCAGCCCCAGCATTTT.

This clonotype was seen many times. The V and J genes are TRBV25-1 and TRBJ2-2, with D possibly being TRBD2 (6 bases). V dropped 5 bases and J dropped 2 bases, with 12 bases sitting between them. There are 15 residues in the CDR3. The germline gives CDR1 MGHDK, CDR2 SYGVNS. The CDR3 nucleotides read TGTGCCAGCAGTAGTCCCGGGGGTAACACCGGGGAGCTGTTTTTT. It yields the protein CASSSPGGNTGELFF.

The V and J genes are TRBV19 and TRBJ1-2; TRBD1 might be the D (6 bases). Trimming left V 4 bases short and J 8 bases short, with 14 bases between. Germline V CDR1 and CDR2: LNHDA, SQIVND (reference sequence). CDR3 length: 13 residues. The CDR3 protein is CASSKVQGGGYTF. CDR3 sequence (DNA): TGTGCCAGTAGTAAAGTACAGGGAGGAGGCTACACCTTC.

This clonotype has ten or more counts. The chain uses TRBV7-3 and TRBJ2-7, with 10 bases identical to TRBD2. V lost 3 bases and J lost 0; bases outside the gene matches: 8. There are 17 residues in the CDR3. Germline V gene data show CDR1 as SGHTA and CDR2 as FQGTGA. The CDR3 loop reads CASSLGSGGTSSYEQYF. As DNA, the CDR3 is TGTGCCAGCAGCTTGGGTAGCGGGGGGACGAGCTCCTACGAGCAGTACTTC.

As for this clonotype: A much larger clonotype is one base distant, so this may be a read error. The chain recombines TRBV29-1 with TRBJ2-5; D might be TRBD1 (5 bases). The CDR3 length is 15 residues. The germline V gene encodes CDR1 SQVTM and CDR2 ANQGSEA. CDR3 DNA sequence: TGCAGCGCTGAAGAGGTAGACAGTCGCCAAGAGACCCAGTACTTC. Its translation: CSAEEVDSRQETQYF.

The chain recombines TRBV2 with TRBJ2-7; TRBD2 aligns across 13 bases. Looked up from germline, CDR1 is SNHLY and CDR2 is FYNNEI. After removal of 10 bases from V and 1 base from J, the junction contained 4 bases not matched to a gene. This CDR3 comprises 14 residues. CDR3: CATRLAGGSYEQYF. The DNA of the CDR3 is TGTGCCACCAGACTAGCGGGAGGATCCTACGAGCAGTACTTC.

About this clonotype: A much larger clonotype is one base distant, so this may be a read error. The V and J genes are TRBV19 and TRBJ1-2; no firm D call. CDR1 and CDR2 from the germline V gene are LNHDA and SQIVND (reference sequence). The CDR3 length is 12 residues. The V end was cut by 3 bases, the J end by 8 bases, with 10 bases between. The CDR3 protein is CASSMILGGYTF. CDR3 DNA: TGTGCCAGTAGTATGATACTAGGAGGCTACACCTTC.

The CDR3 here is CASSYLGGANQTQYF. In DNA form, the CDR3 reads TGTGCCAGCAGTTACTTAGGGGGCGCGAACCAGACCCAGTACTTC. The chain couples TRBV7-9 to TRBJ2-5, with 7 bases that match TRBD1. Per the germline V gene, CDR1 is SEHNR and CDR2 is FQNEAQ (reference sequence). V was clipped by 6 bases and J by 6 bases; unmatched bases: 13. This CDR3 region has 15 residues.

The chain has TRBV11-2 and TRBJ1-1; maybe TRBD1 (5 bases). CDR3 length: 16 residues. Between the trimmed V and J ends, which lost 1 base and 4 bases, there was a span of 16 bases. The germline V gene has CDR1 SGHAT and CDR2 FQNNGV. The chain's CDR3 is CASSLAPGLGGTEAFF. For the CDR3, the DNA is TGTGCCAGCAGCTTAGCCCCAGGGCTTGGGGGCACTGAAGCTTTCTTT.